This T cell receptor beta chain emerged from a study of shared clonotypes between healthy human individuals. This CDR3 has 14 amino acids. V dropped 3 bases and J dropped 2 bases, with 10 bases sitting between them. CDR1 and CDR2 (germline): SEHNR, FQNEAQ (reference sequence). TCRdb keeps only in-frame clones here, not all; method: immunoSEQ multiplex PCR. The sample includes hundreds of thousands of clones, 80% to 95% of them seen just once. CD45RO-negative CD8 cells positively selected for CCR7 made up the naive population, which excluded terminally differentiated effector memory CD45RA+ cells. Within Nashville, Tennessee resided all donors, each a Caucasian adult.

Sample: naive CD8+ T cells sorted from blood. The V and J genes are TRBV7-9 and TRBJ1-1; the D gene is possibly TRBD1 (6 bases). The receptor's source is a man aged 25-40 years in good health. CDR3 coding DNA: TGTGCCAGCAGCTTGGCCAGGGGCAACACTGAAGCTTTCTTT. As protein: CASSLARGNTEAFF.